This T cell receptor beta chain was recorded in a study of blood T cell repertoires in COVID-19. About the study: In each case, the material was cDNA or gDNA derived from T cells, B-cell-depleted T cells, or PBMCs.

CDR1 is SGHNT, CDR2 YYREEE, per germline (reference sequence). The V segment lost 4 bases and the J segment 5 bases; nucleotides outside the gene matches: 9. The CDR3 covers 15 residues. Methods used by the authors: How many nucleated cells were present was estimated from reference gene primer amplification. Sequenced by immunoSEQ multiplex PCR; TCRdb stores in-frame clones only, minus some. That table supplies the V and J calls and clone size; D and trimming were determined from the DNA. This sample carries about 210,000 clones, more than 80% of them seen once, and the ten largest clones take about 7.8%. Seattle's enrolled individuals joined amid active infection and were then monitored longitudinally.

Sample: peripheral blood. This chain uses TRBV5-4 with TRBJ2-5; 9 bases map to TRBD2. This clonotype was sampled from a woman of 80 years or more with COVID-19, enrolled during active disease. The CDR3 is CASSRGAGGPETQYF. DNA of the CDR3: TGTGCCAGCAGCCGTGGGGCGGGGGGGCCGGAGACCCAGTACTTC.